This T cell receptor beta chain emerged from a study of shared clonotypes between healthy human individuals. Germline CDR1 and CDR2: SGHNT and YENEEA. Trimming took 7 bases from V and 2 from J, leaving 15 bases between them. This CDR3 region has 14 residues. This clone appeared a single time. Some clones are missing from TCRdb's copy, which holds only in-frame ones; the method was immunoSEQ multiplex PCR. The data hold some 680,000 clones, with 60% to 75% observed a single time. The chain uses TRBV11-3 and TRBJ2-7; perhaps TRBD1 as D (6 bases). The TCR sequence derives from a woman aged 30 to 39 in good health. The source material was memory CD4+ T cells sorted from blood. The subset here: CD45RA-negative fraction. CDR3 sequence: CASTPQDRAYEQYF. The CDR3 nucleotides are TGTGCCAGCACGCCTCAGGACAGAGCCTACGAGCAGTACTTC. Using reference TRBV11-3 and TRBJ2-7 for the parts outside the CDR3, the full variable domain is EAGVVQSPRYKIIEKKQPVAFWCNPISGHNTLYWYLQNLGQGPELLIRYENEEAVDDSQLPKDRFSAERLKGVDSTLKIQPAELGDSAVYLCASTPQDRAYEQYFGPGTRLTVT.